Given below is one T cell receptor (beta chain) in context. The CDR3 is 15 residues long. The germline V gene encodes CDR1 SGHTA and CDR2 FQGNSA. The ends were cut back, 5 bases at V and 5 bases at J, with 17 bases in the middle. This specimen belongs to a study of OX40 agonist ivuxolimab in advanced cancers. Measured with immunoSEQ multiplex PCR; TCRdb has only the in-frame clones, and not every one. Counted here are some 60,000 clones, approximately 90% occurring once; the ten biggest clones make up about 3.8%. The chain employs TRBV7-2 and TRBJ2-3; D may be TRBD2 (6 bases). The material sequenced was CD4+ or CD8+ T cells sorted from blood, taken in a trial of the OX40 agonist ivuxolimab. The origin of this receptor is an adult with an advanced solid tumor such as melanoma, head and neck, liver or kidney cancer. In nucleotides, the CDR3 is TGTGCCAGCAGCAGTTCCCGGGACTTGATAGATACGCAGTATTTT. Encoded protein: CASSSSRDLIDTQYF.